This T cell receptor (beta chain) was captured in a study of shared clonotypes between healthy human individuals. Assay: immunoSEQ multiplex PCR; the TCRdb copy retains only in-frame clones and omits some. The table records some 380,000 clones, approximately 96% of them present only once. Germline V gene data show CDR1 as SGHDT and CDR2 as YYEEEE. The V end was cut by 1 base, the J end by 0 bases, with 11 bases between. CDR3 size: 16 residues. The sequencing sample was made of memory CD8+ T cells sorted from blood. Subset indicated: CD45RO+ cells pooled with CCR7-negative TemRA cells. The rearrangement uses TRBV5-6 and TRBJ1-3; a weak D match, TRBD1 (6 bases). The receptor was derived from a man aged 25-45 years in good health. CDR3 sequence reads: CASSLTGRSSGNTIYF. CDR3 sequence (DNA): TGTGCCAGCAGCTTGACAGGGAGAAGCTCTGGAAACACCATATATTTT.